This T cell receptor beta chain was recovered during a study of blood T cell repertoires in COVID-19. Study background: In each case, the material was cDNA or gDNA derived from T cells, B-cell-depleted T cells, or PBMCs.

In the original workflow: By means of reference gene primer amplification, nucleated cell counts were estimated. Libraries were prepared by immunoSEQ multiplex PCR; TCRdb keeps only in-frame clonotypes and omits some of them. The V and J calls and clone size are taken from that table; D and trimming were inferred from the DNA. The sample lists some 87,000 clones; roughly 90% were seen once. V shed 1 base and J shed 4 bases, with 8 bases lying between them. Germline assignment: CDR1 SGHDT and CDR2 YYEEEE. This CDR3 comprises 13 residues. The clonotype comes from a woman aged 65 to 85 with acute or convalescent COVID-19. This chain joins TRBV5-6 and TRBJ2-5; maybe TRBD2 (6 bases). Sequencing used peripheral blood. The CDR3 region is CASSLRGGETQYF. The DNA for the CDR3 is TGTGCCAGCAGCTTGAGGGGAGGAGAGACCCAGTACTTC.